This TCR beta chain came from a study of blood T cell repertoires in COVID-19. Study overall: Sources were T cells, B-cell-depleted T cells, or PBMCs; the material itself was cDNA or gDNA.

V lost 0 bases to trimming and J lost 6 bases; unmatched junction nucleotides: 5. The length of the CDR3 is 17 residues. Germline CDR1 is LGHDT and CDR2 is YNNKEL (reference sequence). Here immunoSEQ multiplex PCR was the method, and the copy in TCRdb shows in-frame clones only, minus some. The sample consists of 310,000 or so clones, around 90% of them appearing once. This TCR derives from a woman aged 25 to 39 who had recovered from COVID-19. The sequenced sample was PBMCs or T cells enriched from blood (not recorded which). V and J are TRBV3-1 (or the pseudogene TRBV3-2) and TRBJ2-2; 12 nucleotides line up with TRBD2. The DNA for the CDR3 is TGTGCCAGCAGCCAAGAGAGACTAGCGGGAGAGGCCGGGGAGCTGTTTTTT. Its translation is CASSQERLAGEAGELFF.